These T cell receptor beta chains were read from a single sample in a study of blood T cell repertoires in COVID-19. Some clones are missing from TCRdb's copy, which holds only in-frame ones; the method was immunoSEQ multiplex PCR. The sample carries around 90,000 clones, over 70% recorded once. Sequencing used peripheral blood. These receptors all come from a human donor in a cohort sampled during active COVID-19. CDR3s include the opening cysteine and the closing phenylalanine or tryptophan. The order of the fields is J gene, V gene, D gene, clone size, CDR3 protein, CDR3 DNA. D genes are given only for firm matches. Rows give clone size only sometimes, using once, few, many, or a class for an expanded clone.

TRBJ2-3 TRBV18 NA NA CASSPIYSTDTQYF TGTGCCAGCTCACCAATCTACAGCACAGATACGCAGTATTTT
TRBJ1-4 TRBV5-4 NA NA CASSRGGSEANEKLFF TGTGCCAGCAGCCGTGGCGGGAGCGAGGCTAATGAAAAACTGTTTTTT
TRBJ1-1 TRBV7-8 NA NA CASSFGHSNTEAFF TGTGCCAGCAGCTTCGGACACTCGAACACTGAAGCTTTCTTT
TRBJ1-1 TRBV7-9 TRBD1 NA CASSFGQVNTEAFF TGTGCCAGCAGCTTTGGACAGGTGAACACTGAAGCTTTCTTT
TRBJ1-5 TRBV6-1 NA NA CASSEGVGRNQPQHF TGTGCCAGCAGTGAAGGGGTGGGGCGCAATCAGCCCCAGCATTTT
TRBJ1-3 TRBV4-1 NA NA CASSQAAGHSSGNTIYF TGCGCCAGCAGCCAAGCGGCAGGCCATAGCTCTGGAAACACCATATATTTT
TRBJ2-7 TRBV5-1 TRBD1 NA CASSSGTAVHEQYF TGCGCCAGCAGTTCAGGGACAGCGGTCCACGAGCAGTACTTC
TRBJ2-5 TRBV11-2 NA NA CASSLVGRGEWETQYF TGTGCCAGCAGCTTAGTGGGCAGGGGGGAGTGGGAGACCCAGTACTTC
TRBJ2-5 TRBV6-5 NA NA CASSSRGETQYF TGTGCCAGCAGTTCTCGAGGAGAGACCCAGTACTTC
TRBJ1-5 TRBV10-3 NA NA CAISVSSDQPQHF TGTGCCATCAGTGTGTCATCCGATCAGCCCCAGCATTTT
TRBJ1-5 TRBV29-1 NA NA CSASSPGEQPQHF TGCAGCGCCTCATCTCCGGGAGAACAGCCCCAGCATTTT
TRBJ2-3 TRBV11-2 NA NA CASSFQLHTQYF TGTGCCAGCAGCTTTCAGTTGCATACGCAGTATTTT
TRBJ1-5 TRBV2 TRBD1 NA CASSGQGSNQPQHF TGTGCCAGCAGTGGACAGGGGAGCAATCAGCCCCAGCATTTT
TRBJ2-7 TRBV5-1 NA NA CASSSLEGEKYF TGCGCCAGCAGCTCCCTCGAGGGGGAAAAGTACTTC
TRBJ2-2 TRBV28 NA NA CASSLGTMTNTGELFF TGTGCCAGCAGTTTGGGCACGATGACGAACACCGGGGAGCTGTTTTTT
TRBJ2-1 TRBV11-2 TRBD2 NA CASSLERGRVFF TGTGCCAGCAGCTTAGAGCGCGGGAGGGTTTTCTTC
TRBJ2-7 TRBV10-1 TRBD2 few CASSDQRGGTYEQYF TGCGCCAGCAGTGATCAGCGGGGGGGAACCTACGAGCAGTACTTC
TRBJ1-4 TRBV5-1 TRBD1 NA CASSGTGGLGEKLFF TGCGCCAGCAGCGGCACAGGGGGCCTCGGTGAAAAACTGTTTTTT
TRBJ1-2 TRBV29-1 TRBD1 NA CSDGTGVGYTF TGCAGCGACGGCACAGGGGTTGGCTACACCTTC
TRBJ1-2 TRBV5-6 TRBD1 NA CASSLAGTVPWYGYTF TGTGCCAGCAGCTTGGCCGGGACAGTGCCGTGGTATGGCTACACCTTC
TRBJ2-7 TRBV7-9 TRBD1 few CASSLAGTGIGEQYF TGTGCCAGCAGCTTAGCGGGGACAGGGATAGGCGAGCAGTACTTC
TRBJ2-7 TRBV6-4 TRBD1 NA CASSDNRGGEQYF TGTGCCAGCAGTGACAACAGGGGCGGCGAGCAGTACTTC
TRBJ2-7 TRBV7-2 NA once CASSTVGGQYF TGTGCCAGCAGCACCGTGGGGGGGCAGTACTTC
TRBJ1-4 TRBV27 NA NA CASSTVNEKLFF TGTGCCAGCAGTACAGTAAATGAAAAACTGTTTTTT
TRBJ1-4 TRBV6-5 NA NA CASSYNQGIGEKLFF TGTGCCAGCAGTTACAACCAGGGCATAGGGGAAAAACTGTTTTTT
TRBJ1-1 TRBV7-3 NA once CASSLDSYTEAFF TGTGCCAGCAGCTTGGACAGCTACACTGAAGCTTTCTTT
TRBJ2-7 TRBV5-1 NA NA CASSLGGQTDEQYF TGCGCCAGCAGCTTGGGAGGACAAACTGACGAGCAGTACTTC
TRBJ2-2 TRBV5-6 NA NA CASGGPGFTGELFF TGTGCCAGCGGAGGCCCGGGGTTCACCGGGGAGCTGTTTTTT
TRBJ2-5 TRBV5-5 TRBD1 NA CASSFGGQGAQETQYF TGTGCCAGCAGCTTCGGGGGACAGGGGGCGCAAGAGACCCAGTACTTC
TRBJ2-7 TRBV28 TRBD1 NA CASTGGFDEQYF TGTGCCAGCACAGGGGGCTTTGACGAGCAGTACTTC
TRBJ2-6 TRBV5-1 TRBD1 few CASSLAPGGASGANVLTF TGCGCCAGCAGCTTGGCCCCAGGGGGCGCCTCTGGGGCCAACGTCCTGACTTTC
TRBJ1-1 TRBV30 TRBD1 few CAWTDRGRWSEAFF TGTGCCTGGACTGACAGGGGGCGTTGGTCTGAAGCTTTCTTT
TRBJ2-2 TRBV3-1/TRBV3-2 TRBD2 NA CASSIAGDTGELFF TGTGCCAGCAGCATAGCGGGAGACACCGGGGAGCTGTTTTTT
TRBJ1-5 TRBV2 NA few CASSEGQGHQPQHF TGTGCCAGCAGTGAAGGGCAGGGTCACCAGCCCCAGCATTTT
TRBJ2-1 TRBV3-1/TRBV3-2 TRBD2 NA CASSQRGAGTSGRAGEQFF TGTGCCAGCAGCCAAAGAGGTGCCGGGACTAGCGGGAGGGCAGGTGAGCAGTTCTTC
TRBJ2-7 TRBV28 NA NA CASSRTSYEQYF TGTGCCAGCAGCAGGACATCCTACGAGCAGTACTTC
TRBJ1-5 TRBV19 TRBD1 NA CASSIRPPPGGDQPQHF TGTGCCAGTAGTATCAGACCCCCCCCAGGGGGAGATCAGCCCCAGCATTTT
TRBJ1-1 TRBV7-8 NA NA CASSLRRGGTEAFF TGTGCCAGCAGCTTAAGGAGAGGGGGCACTGAAGCTTTCTTT
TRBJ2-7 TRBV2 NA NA CASSDPPGNDEQYF TGTGCCAGCAGTGACCCCCCGGGGAACGACGAGCAGTACTTC
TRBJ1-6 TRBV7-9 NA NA CASSLVQGTSPLHF TGTGCCAGCAGCTTAGTTCAGGGTACTTCACCCCTCCACTTT
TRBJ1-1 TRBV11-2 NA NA CASRPSYSFTENTEAFF TGTGCCAGCCGGCCCTCCTACTCATTTACAGAGAACACTGAAGCTTTCTTT
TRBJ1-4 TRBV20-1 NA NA CSASRQERFNEKLFF TGCAGTGCTAGTAGACAGGAAAGGTTTAATGAAAAACTGTTTTTT
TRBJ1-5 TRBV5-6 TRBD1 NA CASSLRDRGRRGGNQPQHF TGTGCCAGCAGCCTACGGGACAGGGGCCGGAGGGGAGGCAATCAGCCCCAGCATTTT
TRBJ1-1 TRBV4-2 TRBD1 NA CASSQGTGEAEAFF TGTGCCAGCAGCCAAGGGACAGGGGAGGCTGAAGCTTTCTTT
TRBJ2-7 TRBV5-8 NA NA CASLRGEQYF TGTGCCAGCCTCCGAGGCGAGCAGTACTTC
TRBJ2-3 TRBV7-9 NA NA CASSLVAAVTDTQYF TGTGCCAGCAGCTTAGTAGCGGCAGTCACAGATACGCAGTATTTT
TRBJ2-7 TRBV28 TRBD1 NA CASSGPGTGGDEQYF TGTGCCAGCAGTGGTCCCGGGACAGGGGGAGACGAGCAGTACTTC
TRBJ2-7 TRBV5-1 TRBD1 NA CASSPGQVPYEQYF TGCGCCAGCAGCCCGGGACAGGTCCCTTACGAGCAGTACTTC
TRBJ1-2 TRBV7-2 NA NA CASSLARQIVGYTF TGTGCCAGCAGCTTAGCGAGGCAGATAGTAGGCTACACCTTC
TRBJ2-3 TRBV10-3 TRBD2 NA CAIMTSENFADTQYF TGTGCCATCATGACTAGCGAAAACTTCGCAGATACGCAGTATTTT
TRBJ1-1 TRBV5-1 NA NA CASSQAQGQLLNTEAFF TGCGCCAGCAGCCAGGCTCAAGGACAGCTCCTGAACACTGAAGCTTTCTTT
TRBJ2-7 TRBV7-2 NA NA CASSLGPTGEQYF TGTGCCAGCAGCTTAGGGCCTACGGGCGAGCAGTACTTC
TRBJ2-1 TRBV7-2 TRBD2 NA CASSLGTSGRLNEQFF TGTGCCAGCAGCTTAGGGACTAGCGGGAGGTTAAATGAGCAGTTCTTC
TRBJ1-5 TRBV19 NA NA CASSMGLGQRGNQPQHF TGTGCCAGTAGTATGGGCCTAGGGCAGAGGGGCAATCAGCCCCAGCATTTT
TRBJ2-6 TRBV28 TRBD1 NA CASSLRDRGLRGANVLTF TGTGCCAGCAGTTTAAGGGACAGGGGGCTTCGTGGGGCCAACGTCCTGACTTTC
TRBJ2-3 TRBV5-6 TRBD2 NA CASRSRGGSAYTQYF TGTGCCAGCAGGTCGAGGGGCGGGAGTGCGTATACGCAGTATTTT
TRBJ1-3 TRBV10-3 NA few CAITPGSSGNTIYF TGTGCCATCACCCCGGGGAGCTCTGGAAACACCATATATTTT
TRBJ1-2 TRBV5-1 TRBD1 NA CASSRGQRDYGYTF TGCGCCAGCAGTAGGGGACAGAGGGACTATGGCTACACCTTC
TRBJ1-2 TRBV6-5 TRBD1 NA CASTSTGGRGGYTF TGTGCCAGCACCTCGACAGGGGGGAGAGGTGGCTACACCTTC